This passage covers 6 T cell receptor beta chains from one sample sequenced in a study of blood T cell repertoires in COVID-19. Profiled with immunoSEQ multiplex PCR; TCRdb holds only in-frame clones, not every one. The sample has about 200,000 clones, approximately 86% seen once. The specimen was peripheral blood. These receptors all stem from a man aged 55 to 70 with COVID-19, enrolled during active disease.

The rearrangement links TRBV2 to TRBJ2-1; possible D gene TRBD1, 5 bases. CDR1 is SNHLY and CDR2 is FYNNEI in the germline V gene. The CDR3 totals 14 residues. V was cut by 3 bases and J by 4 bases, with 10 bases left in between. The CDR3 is CASSDRVGYNEQFF. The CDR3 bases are TGTGCCAGCAGTGACAGGGTGGGATACAATGAGCAGTTCTTC.

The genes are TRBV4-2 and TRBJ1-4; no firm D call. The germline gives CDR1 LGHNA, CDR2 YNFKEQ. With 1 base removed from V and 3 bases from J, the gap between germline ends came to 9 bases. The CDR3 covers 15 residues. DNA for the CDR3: TGTGCCAGCAGCCAAGTCCGGGATCCTAATGAAAAACTGTTTTTT. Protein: CASSQVRDPNEKLFF.

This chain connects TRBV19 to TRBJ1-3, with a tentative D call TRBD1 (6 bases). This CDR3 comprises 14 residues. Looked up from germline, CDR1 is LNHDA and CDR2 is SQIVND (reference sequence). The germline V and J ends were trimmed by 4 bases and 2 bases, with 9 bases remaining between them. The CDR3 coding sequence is TGTGCCAGTAGTAAGGCAGGGGCTGGAAACACCATATATTTT. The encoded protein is CASSKAGAGNTIYF.

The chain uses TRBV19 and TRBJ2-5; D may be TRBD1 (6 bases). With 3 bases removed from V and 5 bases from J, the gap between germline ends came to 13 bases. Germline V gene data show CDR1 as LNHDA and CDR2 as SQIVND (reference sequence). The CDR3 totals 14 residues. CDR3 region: CASSIQGIIETQYF. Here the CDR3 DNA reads TGTGCCAGTAGTATCCAGGGGATCATCGAGACCCAGTACTTC. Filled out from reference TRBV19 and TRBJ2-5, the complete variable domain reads DGGITQSPKYLFRKEGQNVTLSCEQNLNHDAMYWYRQDPGQGLRLIYYSQIVNDFQKGDIAEGYSVSREKKESFPLTVTSAQKNPTAFYLCASSIQGIIETQYFGPGTRLLVL.

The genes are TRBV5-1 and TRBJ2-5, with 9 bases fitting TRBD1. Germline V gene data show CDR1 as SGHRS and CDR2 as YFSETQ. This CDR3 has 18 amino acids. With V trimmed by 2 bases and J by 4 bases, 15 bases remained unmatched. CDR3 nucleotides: TGCGCCAGCAGCTTTTTCCCAGCTGGGACAGGGCAAGGAGAGACCCAGTACTTC. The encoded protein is CASSFFPAGTGQGETQYF.

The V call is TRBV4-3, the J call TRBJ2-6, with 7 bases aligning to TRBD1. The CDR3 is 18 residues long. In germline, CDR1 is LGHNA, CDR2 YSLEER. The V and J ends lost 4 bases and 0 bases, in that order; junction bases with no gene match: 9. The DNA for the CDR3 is TGCGCCAGCAGCCCACAGACAGGGATGAACTCTGGGGCCAACGTCCTGACTTTC. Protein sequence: CASSPQTGMNSGANVLTF.